The 8 T cell receptor beta chains listed next were all sequenced from one sample in a study of CD8 T cells in ankylosing spondylitis. Their specific antigens are unknown. Study-wide findings and caveats: For ankylosing spondylitis blood, a TCR beta motif of fewer than 10 highly homologous variants appeared characteristic.

TCRdb reanalysed the 5' RACE reads using MiXCR and keeps one entry per CDR3 protein. The sample includes hundreds of thousands of distinct CDR3 sequences, about an eighth of them seen just once. The source material was blood, either unsorted or a sorted T cell fraction (not recorded which). The receptors come from a male donor with ankylosing spondylitis.

This clonotype has a handful of counts. The chain joins TRBV11-3 to TRBJ2-5; 8 nucleotides line up with TRBD1. Germline V CDR1 and CDR2: SGHNT, YENEEA. V was clipped by 5 bases and J by 4 bases; unmatched bases: 6. The CDR3 runs 14 residues. This CDR3 is CASSLQGGPETQYF. In nucleotides, the CDR3 is TGTGCCAGCAGCCTACAGGGGGGTCCAGAGACCCAGTACTTC.

This chain joins TRBV20-1 and TRBJ2-7; D possibly corresponds to TRBD2 (6 bases). Trimming stripped 6 bases from V and 5 bases from J, with 11 bases between. CDR1 and CDR2 (germline): DFQATT, SNEGSKA (reference sequence). The CDR3 is 11 amino acids. CDR3 region: CSAGREHEQYF. The CDR3 bases are TGCAGTGCCGGACGGGAGCACGAGCAGTACTTC.

The V gene is TRBV7-9, the J gene TRBJ1-2; D not resolved. V lost 6 bases to trimming and J lost 8 bases, with 7 bases between them. The CDR3 is 10 residues long. Germline V gives CDR1 SEHNR, CDR2 FQNEAQ (reference sequence). The CDR3 DNA reads TGTGCCAGCAGTGGGAGCGGCTACACCTTC. It codes for CASSGSGYTF.

This clonotype was observed a handful of times. J is TRBJ1-2 and V is TRBV20-1, with 10 nucleotides matching TRBD1. The junction had 7 bases not matched to a gene; V was cut back by 6 bases and J by 3 bases. The CDR3 spans 14 residues. Germline assignment: CDR1 DFQATT and CDR2 SNEGSKA (reference sequence). The CDR3 region has the DNA TGCAGTGCCAATAGTGGGACAGGGGACTATGGCTACACCTTC. Translating it yields CSANSGTGDYGYTF.

DNA of the CDR3: TGCAGTGCAGCTCGCGGGGATACGCAGTATTTT. It codes for CSAARGDTQYF. The chain has TRBV20-1 and TRBJ2-3, with D maybe TRBD2 (5 bases). Looked up from germline, CDR1 is DFQATT and CDR2 is SNEGSKA (reference sequence). The CDR3 consists of 11 residues. The germline V and J ends were trimmed by 6 bases and 6 bases, with 10 bases remaining between them.

This clonotype was seen more than once but under ten times. The chain employs TRBV23-1 and TRBJ2-2; no clear D gene. TRBV23-1 is identified as an open reading frame with a role that is uncertain. This CDR3 region has 12 residues. V was trimmed by 9 bases and J by 6 bases, leaving 11 bases between them. CDR3 protein: CARDLRAGELFF. The CDR3 DNA is TGCGCCAGGGACCTCCGGGCCGGGGAGCTGTTTTTT.

This clonotype has more than one count but fewer than ten. The gene calls are TRBV20-1 and TRBJ2-7; a possible D gene is TRBD2 (6 bases). The CDR3 covers 12 residues. Germline CDR1 DFQATT, CDR2 SNEGSKA (reference sequence). Deletions cut 3 bases from V and 4 bases from J, with 10 bases between. The CDR3 region is CSASGSAYEQYF. The CDR3 nucleotides read TGCAGTGCTAGCGGGAGCGCTTACGAGCAGTACTTC.

In its sample, this clonotype was seen a few times. In nucleotides, the CDR3 is TGTGCCAGCAGCTTAGTCGCGGCCTCTGGAAACACCATATATTTT. Its translation: CASSLVAASGNTIYF. The chain couples TRBV7-2 to TRBJ1-3; no reliable D call. Trimming took off 1 base at V and 0 bases at J, with 7 bases between the two ends. From germline, CDR1 is SGHTA and CDR2 FQGNSA. The CDR3 extends over 15 amino acids. Full variable domain (rest looked up from reference TRBV7-2 and TRBJ1-3): GAGVSQSPSNKVTEKGKDVELRCDPISGHTALYWYRQSLGQGLEFLIYFQGNSAPDKSGLPSDRFSAERTGGSVSTLTIQRTQQEDSAVYLCASSLVAASGNTIYFGEGSWLTVV.